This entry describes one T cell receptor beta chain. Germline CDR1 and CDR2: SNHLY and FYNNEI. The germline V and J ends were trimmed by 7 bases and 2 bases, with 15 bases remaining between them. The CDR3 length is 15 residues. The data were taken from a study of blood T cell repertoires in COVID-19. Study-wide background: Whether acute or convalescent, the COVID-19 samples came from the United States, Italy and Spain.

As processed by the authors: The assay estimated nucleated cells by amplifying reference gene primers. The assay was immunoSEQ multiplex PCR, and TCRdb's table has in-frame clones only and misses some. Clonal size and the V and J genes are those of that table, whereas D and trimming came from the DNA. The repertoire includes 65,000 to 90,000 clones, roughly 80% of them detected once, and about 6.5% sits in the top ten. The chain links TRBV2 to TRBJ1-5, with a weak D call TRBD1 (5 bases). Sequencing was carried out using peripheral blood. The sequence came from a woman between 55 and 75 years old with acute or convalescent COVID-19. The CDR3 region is CASTKGREGNQPQHF. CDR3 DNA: TGTGCCAGCACAAAGGGCAGGGAGGGCAATCAGCCCCAGCATTTT.